The 27 T cell receptor beta chains below come from one sample, sequenced in a study of blood T cell repertoires in COVID-19 (dated by TCRdb to between 2020 and 2021). The library was produced with the immunoSEQ multiplex PCR assay. TCRdb stores this immuneACCESS table with in-frame sequences only. Part of the clones is absent; in the studies checked, under half of the shortfall reflects unresolved V genes, and no reason is known for the rest. The sample contains approximately 220,000 clones, around nine tenths of them found a single time. The top ten hold under 0.9% of the sample. Sequenced: peripheral blood. Receptors originate from a man aged 40-55 years with acute or convalescent COVID-19.

The table lists this clone with a count of one. The chain is built from TRBV4-1 and TRBJ2-7; TRBD1 agrees at 10 bases. V gave up 2 bases and J gave up 5 bases; unmatched junction bases: 6. Germline CDR1 and CDR2: MGHRA and YSYEKL. The CDR3 loop spans 15 amino acids. This CDR3 reads CASSQSRDRGDEQYF. In nucleotides, the CDR3 is TGCGCCAGCAGCCAAAGCCGGGACAGGGGCGACGAGCAGTACTTC.

This chain links TRBV7-2 with TRBJ2-7; 10 nucleotides match TRBD2. There are 15 residues in the CDR3. V trimming: 2 bases; J trimming: 5 bases; junction bases outside the gene matches: 6. Germline CDR1 is SGHTA and CDR2 is FQGNSA. The CDR3 loop reads CASSLSKAGGHEQYF. CDR3 DNA: TGTGCCAGCAGCTTATCCAAAGCGGGAGGGCACGAGCAGTACTTC.

The chain is built from TRBV27 and TRBJ2-3; D gene uncertain. Trimming removed 1 base from V and 0 bases from J, with 5 bases in between. CDR1 is MNHEY, CDR2 SMNVEV, per germline (reference sequence). The CDR3 covers 14 residues. The CDR3: CASSLYSSTDTQYF. CDR3 in DNA: TGTGCCAGCAGTTTATATTCTAGCACAGATACGCAGTATTTT.

The gene calls are TRBV4-1 and TRBJ1-1, with D possibly matching TRBD1 (6 bases). The length of the CDR3 is 14 residues. Trimming removed 4 bases at V and 1 base at J, with 10 bases between. Germline CDR1 and CDR2: MGHRA and YSYEKL. In DNA form, the CDR3 reads TGCGCCAGCAGCCCACAGACAGGGAACACTGAAGCTTTCTTT. It encodes CASSPQTGNTEAFF.

The chain is built from TRBV6-6 and TRBJ1-1; D remains unclear. This CDR3 region has 12 residues. Trimming shortened V by 5 bases and J by 3 bases, and 7 bases separated the two germline ends. CDR1 is MNHNY, CDR2 SVGAGI, per germline (reference sequence). CDR3 protein: CASSQAYTEAFF. CDR3 DNA: TGTGCCAGCAGTCAAGCCTACACTGAAGCTTTCTTT.

This rearrangement joins TRBV2 to TRBJ1-5; D gene unclear. The CDR3 runs 13 residues. Germline V gene sequence: CDR1 SNHLY, CDR2 FYNNEI. V shed 2 bases and J shed 7 bases, with 9 bases lying between them. The CDR3 coding sequence is TGTGCCAGCAGTGAAAACACGTACCAGCCCCAGCATTTT. It yields the protein CASSENTYQPQHF.

V and J are TRBV30 and TRBJ2-3, with TRBD2 matching over 10 bases. Germline values: CDR1 GTSNPN, CDR2 SVGIG (reference sequence). This CDR3 is 16 amino acids long. V shed 3 bases, J shed 0 bases, and the junction held 6 bases outside the gene matches. The CDR3 sequence: CAWSHGLAESTDTQYF. The CDR3 DNA reads as TGTGCCTGGAGCCATGGACTAGCGGAGAGCACAGATACGCAGTATTTT. The full variable domain, completed using reference TRBV30 and TRBJ2-3, is SQTIHQWPATLVQPVGSPLSLECTVEGTSNPNLYWYRQAAGRGLQLLFYSVGIGQISSEVPQNLSASRPQDRQFILSSKKLLLSDSGFYLCAWSHGLAESTDTQYFGPGTRLTVL.

The chain recombines TRBV3-1 (or the pseudogene TRBV3-2) with TRBJ1-5, with 7 bases aligning to TRBD1. V lost 1 base to trimming and J lost 6 bases; unmatched junction nucleotides: 15. In germline, CDR1 is LGHDT, CDR2 YNNKEL (reference sequence). The CDR3 spans 18 residues. CDR3 in amino acids: CASSQGTGGGGLGQPQHF. CDR3 in DNA: TGTGCCAGCAGCCAAGGGACAGGCGGGGGGGGATTGGGTCAGCCCCAGCATTTT.

V is TRBV7-9 and J is TRBJ2-7; TRBD2 is a possible D gene (6 bases). CDR3 length equals 14 residues. Germline assignment: CDR1 SEHNR and CDR2 FQNEAQ (reference sequence). The V and J ends lost 1 base and 2 bases respectively, with 9 bases between them. Written as DNA, the CDR3 is TGTGCCAGCAGCTTAGAGGGACTCCCCTACGAGCAGTACTTC. This encodes CASSLEGLPYEQYF.

The chain uses TRBV5-1 and TRBJ2-7; D might be TRBD2 (7 bases). V lost 5 bases, J lost 6 bases, and 21 bases lay in between. This CDR3 is built from 15 residues. The V gene's germline CDR1 is SGHRS and CDR2 YFSETQ. The CDR3 coding sequence is TGCGCCAGCAGGGAGGGGGAGGGGAGGAGGGGCGAGCAGTACTTC. Its translation: CASREGEGRRGEQYF.

V and J are TRBV19 and TRBJ2-1; 10 bases map to TRBD2. Germline V gene sequence: CDR1 LNHDA, CDR2 SQIVND (reference sequence). CDR3 length: 16 amino acids. V gave up 5 bases and J gave up 2 bases; unmatched junction bases: 6. CDR3 sequence: CASSEASGGPYNEQFF. CDR3 DNA sequence: TGTGCCAGTAGTGAGGCTAGCGGGGGCCCCTACAATGAGCAGTTCTTC.

J is TRBJ2-1 and V is TRBV28; TRBD2 agrees at 10 bases. Germline V gene lookup returns CDR1 MDHEN and CDR2 SYDVKM. The CDR3 extends over 16 amino acids. J was trimmed by 2 bases and V by 2 bases; bases with no gene match: 3. Written as DNA, the CDR3 is TGTGCCAGCAGTTTAACTAGCGGGATAACCTACAATGAGCAGTTCTTC. It encodes CASSLTSGITYNEQFF. The whole variable domain, remainder taken from reference TRBV28 and TRBJ2-1, is DVKVTQSSRYLVKRTGEKVFLECVQDMDHENMFWYRQDPGLGLRLIYFSYDVKMKEKGDIPEGYSVSREKKERFSLILESASTNQTSMYLCASSLTSGITYNEQFFGPGTRLTVL.

The genes are TRBV6-1 and TRBJ1-4, with D unresolved. Trimming left V 0 bases short and J 7 bases short, with 15 bases between. Germline assignment: CDR1 MNHNS and CDR2 SASEGT. The CDR3 totals 16 residues. The CDR3 nucleotides read TGTGCCAGCAGTGAAGCGATCCCTACAGAAGCTGAAAAACTGTTTTTT. Amino acid sequence: CASSEAIPTEAEKLFF.

This clone was seen only once. This chain links TRBV7-2 with TRBJ2-5; 10 bases agree with TRBD2. Trimming took 1 base from V and 2 from J; bases not matched to a gene: 7. CDR1 and CDR2 from the germline V gene are SGHTA and FQGNSA. The CDR3 is 17 amino acids. CDR3 loop: CASSLGPSGGPQETQYF. DNA of the CDR3: TGTGCCAGCAGCTTAGGGCCTAGCGGGGGCCCTCAAGAGACCCAGTACTTC.

The chain employs TRBV6-6 and TRBJ2-3; TRBD2 matches 11 bases. CDR1 is MNHNY and CDR2 is SVGAGI in the germline V gene (reference sequence). This CDR3 contains 16 residues. V trimming: 4 bases; J trimming: 7 bases; junction bases outside the gene matches: 10. CDR3 sequence reads: CASSSPRASGRYTQYF. CDR3 DNA: TGTGCCAGCAGTTCCCCCCGGGCTAGCGGGAGGTATACGCAGTATTTT.

The DNA of the CDR3 is TGTGCCAGCAGCCAAGGGCCTCAGGGGGTGGCTCAGCCCCAGCATTTT. Translated: CASSQGPQGVAQPQHF. The chain is built from TRBV3-1 (or the pseudogene TRBV3-2) and TRBJ1-5; 7 bases match TRBD1. Trimming removed 1 base from V and 6 bases from J; junction bases left unmatched: 9. The CDR3 extends over 16 amino acids. CDR1 and CDR2 from the germline V gene are LGHDT and YNNKEL (reference sequence).

The chain couples TRBV6-5 to TRBJ2-5, with 7 bases that match TRBD1. V trimming: 5 bases; J trimming: 2 bases; junction bases outside the gene matches: 8. The germline CDR1 and CDR2 sequences are MNHEY and SVGAGI. This CDR3 is 15 amino acids long. The CDR3 nucleotides read TGTGCCAGCAGTCGACAGGGCCCTAGACAAGAGACCCAGTACTTC. It encodes CASSRQGPRQETQYF.

This clone was counted once. The chain employs TRBV6-5 and TRBJ1-1; TRBD1 is a possible D gene (5 bases). This CDR3 contains 13 residues. V was cut by 5 bases and J by 6 bases, with 13 bases left in between. CDR1 MNHEY and CDR2 SVGAGI come from the germline V gene. The chain's CDR3 is CASSLLEGPEAFF. For the CDR3, the DNA is TGTGCCAGCAGTCTCCTGGAGGGGCCTGAAGCTTTCTTT.

This chain uses TRBV6-5 with TRBJ2-2; 8 positions agree with TRBD2. V trimming: 5 bases; J trimming: 4 bases; junction bases outside the gene matches: 3. Per the germline V gene, CDR1 is MNHEY and CDR2 is SVGAGI. The CDR3 consists of 14 residues. CDR3: CASSRSGSTGELFF. Here the CDR3 DNA reads TGTGCCAGCAGTCGGAGCGGGAGCACCGGGGAGCTGTTTTTT.

J is TRBJ2-1 and V is TRBV6-5, with 10 bases identical to TRBD1. CDR1 and CDR2 (germline): MNHEY, SVGAGI. Losses at the gene ends were 6 bases for V and 4 bases for J; bases not matched to a gene: 6. The CDR3 runs to 15 residues. For the CDR3, the DNA is TGTGCCAGCAGCAGGACAGGGGGGCGGTACAATGAGCAGTTCTTC. This sequence encodes CASSRTGGRYNEQFF.

V gene TRBV15 combines with J gene TRBJ2-6, with 7 bases fitting TRBD1. V dropped 4 bases and J dropped 3; count of bases not matched to a gene: 3. Germline V gene data show CDR1 as LNHNV and CDR2 as YYDKDF (reference sequence). This CDR3 spans 15 amino acids. CDR3 sequence: CATSKGGNGANVLTF. DNA for the CDR3: TGTGCCACCAGCAAAGGGGGCAATGGGGCCAACGTCCTGACTTTC.

The genes are TRBV19 and TRBJ2-7; 7 bases agree with TRBD1. V lost 0 bases and J lost 5; bases outside the gene matches: 4. The CDR3 has 14 residues. Germline CDR1 LNHDA, CDR2 SQIVND (reference sequence). CDR3 region: CASSIEVGTDEQYF. The CDR3 nucleotides read TGTGCCAGTAGTATAGAGGTAGGGACAGACGAGCAGTACTTC.

This clone was observed a single time. The V and J genes are TRBV30 and TRBJ2-7; D gene uncertain. With 5 bases removed from V and 0 bases from J, the gap between germline ends came to 14 bases. This CDR3 comprises 14 residues. CDR1 is GTSNPN, CDR2 SVGIG, per germline (reference sequence). CDR3 loop: CAWGKSEVSYEQYF. The DNA for the CDR3 is TGTGCCTGGGGAAAGTCCGAGGTCTCCTACGAGCAGTACTTC.

This clone was counted once. This chain connects TRBV11-2 to TRBJ2-1, with 10 bases identical to TRBD1. Germline V gene sequence: CDR1 SGHAT, CDR2 FQNNGV. The junction had 7 bases not matched to a gene; V was cut back by 3 bases and J by 8 bases. The CDR3 loop spans 15 amino acids. The chain's CDR3 is CASSLTGGGFDEQFF. DNA of the CDR3: TGTGCCAGCAGCTTGACAGGGGGCGGTTTCGATGAGCAGTTCTTC.

The rearrangement links TRBV5-5 to TRBJ1-5; 7 positions agree with TRBD1. Germline assignment: CDR1 SGHKS and CDR2 YYEKEE (reference sequence). The CDR3 loop spans 14 amino acids. The V gene end was trimmed by 4 bases and the J gene end by 2 bases; junction bases not matched to a gene: 3. As DNA, the CDR3 is TGTGCCAGCAGCCCAGGGGGAGGCAATCAGCCCCAGCATTTT. It is translated as CASSPGGGNQPQHF.

A single count supports this clone. V and J are TRBV2 and TRBJ2-1, with 12 bases that match TRBD2. The CDR3 totals 14 residues. CDR1 is SNHLY and CDR2 is FYNNEI in the germline V gene. The ends lost 5 bases at V and 10 bases at J; junction bases unmatched: 6. CDR3 loop: CASSRTSGEFEQFF. The CDR3 nucleotides are TGTGCCAGCAGTAGGACTAGCGGGGAGTTCGAGCAGTTCTTC.

This chain links TRBV2 with TRBJ1-5; 10 nucleotides align to TRBD1. This CDR3 comprises 16 residues. With V trimmed by 1 base and J by 3 bases, 3 bases remained unmatched. CDR1 and CDR2 (germline): SNHLY, FYNNEI. The CDR3 here is CASSEGQGADNQPQHF. The CDR3 DNA follows: TGTGCCAGCAGTGAAGGACAGGGGGCCGACAATCAGCCCCAGCATTTT. The full variable domain, rest sourced from reference TRBV2 and TRBJ1-5, is EPEVTQTPSHQVTQMGQEVILRCVPISNHLYFYWYRQILGQKVEFLVSFYNNEISEKSEIFDDQFSVERPDGSNFTLKIRSTKLEDSAMYFCASSEGQGADNQPQHFGDGTRLSIL.